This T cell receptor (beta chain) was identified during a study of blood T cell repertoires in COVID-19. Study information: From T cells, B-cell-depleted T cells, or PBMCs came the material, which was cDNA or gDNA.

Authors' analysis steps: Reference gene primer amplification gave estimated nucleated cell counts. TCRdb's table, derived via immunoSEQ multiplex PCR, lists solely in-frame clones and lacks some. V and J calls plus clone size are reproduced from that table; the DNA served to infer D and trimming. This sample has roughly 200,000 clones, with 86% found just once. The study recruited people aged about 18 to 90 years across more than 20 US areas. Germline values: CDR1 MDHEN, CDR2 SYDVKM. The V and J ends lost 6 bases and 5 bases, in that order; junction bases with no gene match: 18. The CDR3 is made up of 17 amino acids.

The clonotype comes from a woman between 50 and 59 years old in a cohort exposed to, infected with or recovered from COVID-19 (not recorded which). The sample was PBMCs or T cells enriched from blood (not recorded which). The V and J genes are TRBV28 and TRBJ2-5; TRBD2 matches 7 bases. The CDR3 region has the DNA TGTGCCAGCAGGGGGCCCATCGGGAGGCGTTCGGGTGAGACCCAGTACTTC. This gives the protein CASRGPIGRRSGETQYF.